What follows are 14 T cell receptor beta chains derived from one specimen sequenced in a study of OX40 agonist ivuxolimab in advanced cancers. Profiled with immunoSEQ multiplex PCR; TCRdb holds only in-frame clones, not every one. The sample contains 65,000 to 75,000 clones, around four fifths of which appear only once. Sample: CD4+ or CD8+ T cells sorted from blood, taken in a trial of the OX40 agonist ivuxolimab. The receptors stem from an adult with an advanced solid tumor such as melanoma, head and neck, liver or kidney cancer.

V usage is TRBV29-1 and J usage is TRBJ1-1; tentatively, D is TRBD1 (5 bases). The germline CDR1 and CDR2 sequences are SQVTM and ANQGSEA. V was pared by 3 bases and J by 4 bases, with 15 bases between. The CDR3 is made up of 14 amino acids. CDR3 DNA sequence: TGCAGCGTTGATTTAAGAGGGGAGGCCACTGAAGCTTTCTTT. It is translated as CSVDLRGEATEAFF.

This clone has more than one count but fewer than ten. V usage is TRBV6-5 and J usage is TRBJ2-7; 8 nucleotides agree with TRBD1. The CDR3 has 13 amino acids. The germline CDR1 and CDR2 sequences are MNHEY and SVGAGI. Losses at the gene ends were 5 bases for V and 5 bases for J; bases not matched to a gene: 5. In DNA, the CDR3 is TGTGCCAGCAGTAGGACAGGGCTGGACGAGCAGTACTTC. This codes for CASSRTGLDEQYF.

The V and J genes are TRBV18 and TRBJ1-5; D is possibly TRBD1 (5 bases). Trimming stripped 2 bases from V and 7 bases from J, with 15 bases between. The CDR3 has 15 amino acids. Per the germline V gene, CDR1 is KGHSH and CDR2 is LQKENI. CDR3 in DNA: TGTGCCAGCTCACCAAATAAAGGGACGGGGCAGCCCCAGCATTTT. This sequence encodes CASSPNKGTGQPQHF.

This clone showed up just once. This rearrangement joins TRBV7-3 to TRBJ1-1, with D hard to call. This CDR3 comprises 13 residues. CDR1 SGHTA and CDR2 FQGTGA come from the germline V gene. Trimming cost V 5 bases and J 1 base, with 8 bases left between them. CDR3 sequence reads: CASSRSANTEAFF. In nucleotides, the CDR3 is TGTGCCAGCAGCCGCTCGGCGAACACTGAAGCTTTCTTT.

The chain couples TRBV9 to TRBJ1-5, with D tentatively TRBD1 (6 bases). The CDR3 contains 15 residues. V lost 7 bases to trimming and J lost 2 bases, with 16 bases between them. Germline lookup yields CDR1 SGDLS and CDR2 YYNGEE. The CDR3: CASLVGGAGNQPQHF. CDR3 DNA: TGTGCCAGCCTCGTAGGGGGGGCCGGCAATCAGCCCCAGCATTTT.

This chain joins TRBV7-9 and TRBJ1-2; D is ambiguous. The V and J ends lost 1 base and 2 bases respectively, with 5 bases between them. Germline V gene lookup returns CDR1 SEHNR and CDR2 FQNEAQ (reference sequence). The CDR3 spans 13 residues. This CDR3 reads CASSLGRNYGYTF. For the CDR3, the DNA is TGTGCCAGCAGCTTAGGACGGAACTATGGCTACACCTTC.

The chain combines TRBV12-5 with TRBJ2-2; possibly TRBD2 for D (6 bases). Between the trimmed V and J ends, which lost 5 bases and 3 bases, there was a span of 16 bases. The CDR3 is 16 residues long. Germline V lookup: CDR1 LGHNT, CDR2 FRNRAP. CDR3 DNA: TGTGCTAGTGGTGTACGCGCGGGAAGTGACACCGGGGAGCTGTTTTTT. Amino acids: CASGVRAGSDTGELFF.

CDR3: CAWSSGISYGYTF. CDR3 nucleotide sequence: TGTGCCTGGAGCTCCGGAATATCCTATGGCTACACCTTC. The rearrangement joins TRBV30 to TRBJ1-2; D is unresolved. CDR3 length equals 13 residues. The V end was cut by 3 bases, the J end by 4 bases, with 12 bases between. In germline, CDR1 is GTSNPN, CDR2 SVGIG (reference sequence).

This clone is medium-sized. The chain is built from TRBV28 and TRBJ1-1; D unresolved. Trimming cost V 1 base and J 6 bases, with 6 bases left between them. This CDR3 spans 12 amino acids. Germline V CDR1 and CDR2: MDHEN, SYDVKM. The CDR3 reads CASSLSHAEAFF. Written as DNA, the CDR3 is TGTGCCAGCAGTTTATCTCATGCTGAAGCTTTCTTT.

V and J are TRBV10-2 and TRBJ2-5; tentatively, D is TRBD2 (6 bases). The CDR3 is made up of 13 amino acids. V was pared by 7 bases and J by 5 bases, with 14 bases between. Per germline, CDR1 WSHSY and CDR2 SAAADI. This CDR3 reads CASTTLGRETQYF. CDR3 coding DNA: TGCGCCAGCACCACTCTAGGGAGGGAGACCCAGTACTTC.

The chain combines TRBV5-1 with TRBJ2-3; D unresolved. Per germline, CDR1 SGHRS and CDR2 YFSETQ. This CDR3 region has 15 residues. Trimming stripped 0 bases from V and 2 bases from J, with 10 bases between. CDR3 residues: CASSLVGGHTDTQYF. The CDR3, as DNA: TGCGCCAGCAGCTTGGTCGGCGGCCACACAGATACGCAGTATTTT.

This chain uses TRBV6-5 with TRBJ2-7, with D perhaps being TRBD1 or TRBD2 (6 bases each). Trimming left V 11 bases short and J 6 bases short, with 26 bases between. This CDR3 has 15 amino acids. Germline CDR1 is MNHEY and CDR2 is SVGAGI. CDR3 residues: CAAYKKGLGGLEQYF. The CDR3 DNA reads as TGTGCCGCCTACAAGAAGGGGCTAGGGGGGCTCGAGCAGTACTTC.

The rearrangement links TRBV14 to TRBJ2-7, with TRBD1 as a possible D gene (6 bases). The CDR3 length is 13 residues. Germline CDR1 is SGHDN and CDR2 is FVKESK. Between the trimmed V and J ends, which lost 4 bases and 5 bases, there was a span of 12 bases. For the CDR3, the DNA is TGTGCCAGCAGCCGACGACAGGACAACGAGCAGTACTTC. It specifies CASSRRQDNEQYF. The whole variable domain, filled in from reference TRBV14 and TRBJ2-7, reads EAGVTQFPSHSVIEKGQTVTLRCDPISGHDNLYWYRRVMGKEIKFLLHFVKESKQDESGMPNNRFLAERTGGTYSTLKVQPAELEDSGVYFCASSRRQDNEQYFGPGTRLTVT.

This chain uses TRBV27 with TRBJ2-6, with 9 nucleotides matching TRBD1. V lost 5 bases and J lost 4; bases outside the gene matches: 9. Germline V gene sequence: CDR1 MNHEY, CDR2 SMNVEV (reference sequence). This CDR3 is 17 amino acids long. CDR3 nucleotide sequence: TGTGCCAGCAGTCCCGGGACAGGGTTTCGAGGGGCCAACGTCCTGACTTTC. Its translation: CASSPGTGFRGANVLTF. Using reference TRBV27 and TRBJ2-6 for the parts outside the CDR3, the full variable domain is EAQVTQNPRYLITVTGKKLTVTCSQNMNHEYMSWYRQDPGLGLRQIYYSMNVEVTDKGDVPEGYKVSRKEKRNFPLILESPSPNQTSLYFCASSPGTGFRGANVLTFGAGSRLTVL.